Each of the 26 T cell receptor beta chains below was sequenced from the same sample in a study of metastatic and nonmetastatic thyroid tumors. No treatment had been given to any patient before thyroid surgery. TCRdb redid the clone calls on the PCR reads using MiXCR. Of approximately 38,000 clones listed, about 26% are singletons. Sequencing input: blood. Receptors were obtained from a male donor with papillary thyroid cancer or a benign thyroid nodule (not recorded which). Some clones in this sample may be carry-over from other donors' samples.

The chain couples TRBV6-2 or TRBV6-3 to TRBJ2-3; 7 nucleotides agree with TRBD1. Germline V CDR1 and CDR2: MNHEY, SVGEGT. V dropped 5 bases and J dropped 4; count of bases not matched to a gene: 12. The CDR3 has 16 amino acids. The CDR3 sequence: CASSLRRQGGADTQYF. The DNA for the CDR3 is TGTGCCAGCAGTCTACGGAGACAGGGTGGAGCAGATACGCAGTATTTT.

The gene calls are TRBV7-9 and TRBJ2-3; TRBD2 matches 13 bases. Germline lookup yields CDR1 SEHNR and CDR2 FQNEAQ (reference sequence). V was pared by 5 bases and J by 11 bases, with 7 bases of the junction left unmatched. The CDR3 extends over 14 amino acids. DNA of the CDR3: TGTGCCAGCAGCAGGGGACTAGCGGGGAATCTGCAGTATTTT. Protein sequence: CASSRGLAGNLQYF.

This clone was counted between two and nine times. The chain is built from TRBV6-1 and TRBJ2-3, with 12 bases identical to TRBD2. Losses at the gene ends were 3 bases for V and 4 bases for J; bases not matched to a gene: 2. Looked up from germline, CDR1 is MNHNS and CDR2 is SASEGT. The CDR3 has 15 residues. The CDR3: CASSDLAGGADTQYF. DNA for the CDR3: TGTGCCAGCAGTGACCTAGCGGGGGGGGCAGATACGCAGTATTTT.

This clone was recorded at least ten times. The chain has TRBV5-1 and TRBJ2-5; weak D call: TRBD2 (5 bases). CDR1 is SGHRS, CDR2 YFSETQ, per germline. The V and J ends lost 0 bases and 2 bases respectively, with 14 bases between them. The CDR3 spans 16 residues. CDR3 nucleotide sequence: TGCGCCAGCAGCTTGGCCGCAGCGGAACTACAAGAGACCCAGTACTTC. Residues: CASSLAAAELQETQYF.

Details on this clone: At one of its ends the junction is not consistent with the germline gene, which may arise from a read error. V usage is TRBV28 and J usage is TRBJ2-2; possible D gene TRBD2, 5 bases. The CDR3 has 16 amino acids. Per germline, CDR1 MDHEN and CDR2 SYDVKM. DNA of the CDR3: TGTGCCAACATACACCCCGCCGGGCTAGCTACCGGTGAGCTGTTTTTT. Amino acid sequence: CANIHPAGLATGELFF.

The chain couples TRBV7-3 to TRBJ2-1, with a weak D call TRBD1 (5 bases). V was pared by 5 bases and J by 7 bases, with 15 bases between. This CDR3 comprises 14 residues. Germline V lookup: CDR1 SGHTA, CDR2 FQGTGA. This CDR3 reads CASSPGNRANEQFF. The CDR3 region has the DNA TGTGCCAGCAGCCCAGGGAATCGAGCTAATGAGCAGTTCTTC.

This clone appeared many times. The chain uses TRBV20-1 and TRBJ2-7; 8 bases agree with TRBD1. There are 14 residues in the CDR3. V dropped 4 bases and J dropped 7; count of bases not matched to a gene: 12. Per germline, CDR1 DFQATT and CDR2 SNEGSKA (reference sequence). The CDR3 DNA is TGCAGTGCTAATTGGTTACAGGGGGAGGATGAGCAGTACTTC. It specifies CSANWLQGEDEQYF.

This chain joins TRBV20-1 and TRBJ2-7; TRBD2 matches 10 bases. CDR3 length equals 14 residues. Germline values: CDR1 DFQATT, CDR2 SNEGSKA (reference sequence). Germline trimming cut 6 bases from V and 5 bases from J; bases unmatched to any gene: 10. CDR3 sequence reads: CSAYSGTSVHEQYF. In DNA form, the CDR3 reads TGCAGTGCCTATAGCGGGACTAGCGTCCACGAGCAGTACTTC.

The table lists this clone with a count of one. The rearrangement joins TRBV5-1 to TRBJ2-7; 8 bases are a match to TRBD1. This CDR3 spans 15 amino acids. The V segment lost 4 bases and the J segment 3 bases; nucleotides outside the gene matches: 9. The germline V gene encodes CDR1 SGHRS and CDR2 YFSETQ. CDR3 DNA: TGCGCCAGCAGCGCCGGGACAGGTCTCGGCTACGAGCAGTACTTC. Residues: CASSAGTGLGYEQYF.

This rearrangement joins TRBV5-1 to TRBJ2-7, with D tentatively TRBD1 or TRBD2 (5 bases each). This CDR3 spans 15 amino acids. The ends were cut back, 2 bases at V and 4 bases at J, with 16 bases in the middle. Germline values: CDR1 SGHRS, CDR2 YFSETQ. CDR3 DNA: TGCGCCAGCAGCTTTTTGGGGGAGAGTTTATACGAGCAGTACTTC. Protein: CASSFLGESLYEQYF. Looking up the rest from reference TRBV5-1 and TRBJ2-7 gives the full variable domain: KAGVTQTPRYLIKTRGQQVTLSCSPISGHRSVSWYQQTPGQGLQFLFEYFSETQRNKGNFPGRFSGRQFSNSRSEMNVSTLELGDSALYLCASSFLGESLYEQYFGPGTRLTVT.

This clone has only a few counts. This sequence joins TRBV19 and TRBJ2-3, with 7 bases identical to TRBD2. CDR1 is LNHDA, CDR2 SQIVND, per germline (reference sequence). The CDR3 loop spans 15 amino acids. The V segment lost 6 bases and the J segment 6 bases; nucleotides outside the gene matches: 12. CDR3 sequence (DNA): TGTGCCAGTAGATACGGTCCTAGCGGTTCGGATACGCAGTATTTT. Translating it yields CASRYGPSGSDTQYF.

As regards this clone: One junction end disagrees with the germline gene, perhaps due to a read error. The V and J genes are TRBV6-5 and TRBJ2-1; a weak D match, TRBD2 (5 bases). The CDR3 is 13 amino acids. The germline gives CDR1 MNHEY, CDR2 SVGAGI. This CDR3 is CASSFAGRNEHFF. The CDR3 DNA follows: TGTGCCAGCAGTTTTGCGGGTAGGAATGAGCATTTCTTC.

The rearrangement links TRBV6-2 or TRBV6-3 to TRBJ2-7; no firm D call. The ends were cut back, 4 bases at V and 7 bases at J, with 11 bases in the middle. Germline V gene sequence: CDR1 MNHEY, CDR2 SVGEGT. CDR3 size: 12 residues. For the CDR3, the DNA is TGTGCCAGCAGTTCGCAACTACGGGAGCAGTACGTC. Translation: CASSSQLREQYV.

The chain is built from TRBV5-1 and TRBJ1-1; D is unresolved. The germline V gene encodes CDR1 SGHRS and CDR2 YFSETQ. V lost 4 bases to trimming and J lost 3 bases, with 10 bases between them. The CDR3 consists of 13 residues. The CDR3 sequence is CASSLEPDTEAFF. CDR3 coding DNA: TGCGCCAGCAGCCTCGAGCCCGACACTGAAGCTTTCTTT.

The CDR3 region is CSARGVGSYNSPLHF. The CDR3 DNA follows: TGCAGTGCGCGGGGGGTCGGCTCCTATAATTCACCCCTCCACTTT. This chain links TRBV20-1 with TRBJ1-6; possibly TRBD1 for D (5 bases). The CDR3 is 15 residues long. Per germline, CDR1 DFQATT and CDR2 SNEGSKA (reference sequence). Trimming removed 6 bases from V and 0 bases from J, with 12 bases in between.

CDR3 sequence: CASRHRAGGGGGNTIYF. In DNA, the CDR3 is TGTGCCAGCAGGCATAGGGCAGGGGGCGGAGGGGGAAACACCATATATTTT. This sequence joins TRBV12-3 or TRBV12-4 and TRBJ1-3; 8 bases are a match to TRBD1. V was pared by 6 bases and J by 4 bases, with 14 bases of the junction left unmatched. CDR3 size: 17 residues.

This clone was detected only a few times. This sequence joins TRBV6-2 or TRBV6-3 and TRBJ1-5; D remains unclear. The CDR3 has 13 residues. V was shortened by 2 bases and J by 4 bases, with 6 bases between the two germline ends. Germline V gene sequence: CDR1 MNHEY, CDR2 SVGEGT. The CDR3 spells CASSYAENQPQHF. CDR3 sequence (DNA): TGTGCCAGCAGTTACGCAGAGAATCAGCCCCAGCATTTT.

This clone came up many times. The chain has TRBV5-1 and TRBJ2-1; perhaps TRBD2 as D (5 bases). Trimming shortened V by 0 bases and J by 2 bases, and 9 bases separated the two germline ends. The CDR3 consists of 15 residues. In germline, CDR1 is SGHRS, CDR2 YFSETQ. The CDR3 coding sequence is TGCGCCAGCAGCTTGGTCGGGGAGACCTACAATGAGCAGTTCTTC. Amino acids: CASSLVGETYNEQFF.

This clone was seen many times. CDR3 in DNA: TGCAGTGCTAGAGATCTAAATAGCGGGGGCTCCTACAATGAGCAGTTCTTC. Translated: CSARDLNSGGSYNEQFF. The rearrangement links TRBV20-1 to TRBJ2-1; 9 bases map to TRBD2. The V gene's germline CDR1 is DFQATT and CDR2 SNEGSKA (reference sequence). Trimming at V came to 0 bases and at J to 0 bases, leaving 6 bases not matched to a gene. This CDR3 has 17 residues.

This clone has just a few counts. The chain is built from TRBV2 and TRBJ2-1; a weak D match, TRBD1 (6 bases). Trimming shortened V by 10 bases and J by 12 bases, and 19 bases separated the two germline ends. CDR1 and CDR2 (germline): SNHLY, FYNNEI. The CDR3 covers 12 residues. DNA of the CDR3: TGTGCCACCCAGGGGAATGGGGCCAGGCAGTTCTTC. The encoded protein is CATQGNGARQFF. Complete variable domain (other parts from reference TRBV2 and TRBJ2-1): EPEVTQTPSHQVTQMGQEVILRCVPISNHLYFYWYRQILGQKVEFLVSFYNNEISEKSEIFDDQFSVERPDGSNFTLKIRSTKLEDSAMYFCATQGNGARQFFGPGTRLTVL.

This clone was seen at least ten times. The chain couples TRBV5-4 to TRBJ1-1; D is undetermined. V lost 0 bases to trimming and J lost 7 bases, with 10 bases between them. The V gene's germline CDR1 is SGHNT and CDR2 YYREEE (reference sequence). CDR3 length equals 13 residues. This CDR3 is CASSLDAESEAFF. The CDR3 DNA follows: TGTGCCAGCAGCTTGGATGCCGAGAGTGAAGCTTTCTTT.

The table lists this clone with many counts. V gene TRBV5-1 combines with J gene TRBJ1-6; D unresolved. V lost 1 base and J 8 bases, leaving 4 bases between the germline ends. The CDR3 spans 12 residues. CDR1 is SGHRS and CDR2 is YFSETQ in the germline V gene. CDR3 nucleotide sequence: TGCGCCAGCAGCTTGAACGATTCACCCCTCCACTTT. As protein: CASSLNDSPLHF.

This clone was recorded at least ten times. The chain recombines TRBV4-2 with TRBJ2-2; TRBD2 agrees at 8 bases. This CDR3 has 15 amino acids. Unmatched junction bases numbered 0, after V lost 0 bases and J lost 3 bases. Germline CDR1 is LGHNA and CDR2 is YNFKEQ. CDR3 bases: TGTGCCAGCAGCCAAGACGGGAGGGACACCGGGGAGCTGTTTTTT. Its translation: CASSQDGRDTGELFF.

The chain links TRBV18 to TRBJ1-1, with a tentative D call TRBD1 (6 bases). CDR3 length: 16 amino acids. Germline-derived CDR1 and CDR2 are KGHSH and LQKENI. V was cut by 0 bases and J by 1 base, with 12 bases left in between. The DNA for the CDR3 is TGTGCCAGCTCACCACCGTCGCAGGGGTCGAACACTGAAGCTTTCTTT. Its translation is CASSPPSQGSNTEAFF.

This clone occurred many times. This rearrangement joins TRBV10-2 to TRBJ1-2; possibly TRBD1 for D (5 bases). The V end lost 4 bases, the J end lost 3 bases, and 12 bases lay between the germline ends. The length of the CDR3 is 14 residues. Germline V gives CDR1 WSHSY, CDR2 SAAADI. The CDR3 nucleotides read TGCGCCAGCAGTGGATGGAGGGGAGACTATGGCTACACCTTC. Translation gives CASSGWRGDYGYTF.

This clone was counted many times. V and J are TRBV27 and TRBJ2-3; no firm D call. The CDR3 consists of 15 residues. The germline V and J ends were trimmed by 2 bases and 1 base, with 10 bases remaining between them. CDR1 and CDR2 (germline): MNHEY, SMNVEV (reference sequence). The CDR3 DNA follows: TGTGCCAGCAGTTTAAAGTTTCCCCGCACAGATACGCAGTATTTT. Its protein is CASSLKFPRTDTQYF.